This TCR beta chain was recovered during a study of T cells in Graves' hyperthyroidism and ophthalmopathy. Study conclusions and caveats: Blood also showed most of the thyroid clonotypes that were expanded above 0.001.

The V and J ends lost 4 bases and 7 bases respectively, with 15 bases between them. The CDR3 runs 14 residues. CDR1 is SGHRS, CDR2 YFSETQ, per germline. This clonotype was seen a few times. Its antigen is not known. Amplification of TCR beta CDR3 regions was performed using RNA transcripts as template. The TCR CDR3 first-round RT-PCR relied on the HTBI primer set. TCRdb passed the multiplex PCR reads through MiXCR, listing each CDR3 protein once. This sample yields 600,000 to 700,000 distinct CDR3 sequences, of which nearly 45% are seen a single time; under 8.5% belongs to the top ten. The receptor's source is an adult man with Graves' disease, either hyperthyroidism or ophthalmopathy (not recorded which). The sample was peripheral blood or thyroid tissue (not recorded which). This chain joins TRBV5-1 and TRBJ1-5; perhaps TRBD1 as D (5 bases). CDR3 region: CASSPDSWRQPQHF. The DNA for the CDR3 is TGCGCCAGCAGCCCAGACAGCTGGCGGCAGCCCCAGCATTTT.